This passage covers 27 T cell receptor beta chains from one sample sequenced in a study of identical twins. TCRdb analysed the 5' RACE reads with MiXCR anew, one entry per CDR3 protein. In the table there are some 710,000 distinct CDR3 sequences, approximately 6.1% of which are singletons. The sample comprised naive T cells sorted from blood. Receptors originate from a man aged 18 to 35 in good health.

The chain couples TRBV5-6 to TRBJ1-6; D may be TRBD1 (6 bases). CDR3 length equals 15 residues. The germline V gene has CDR1 SGHDT and CDR2 YYEEEE. V was trimmed by 2 bases and J by 9 bases, leaving 15 bases between them. This CDR3 is CASSFGGQQGSPLHF. The CDR3 coding sequence is TGTGCCAGCAGCTTTGGGGGCCAGCAGGGTTCACCCCTCCACTTT.

The chain is built from TRBV20-1 and TRBJ2-1, with 8 bases identical to TRBD2. The CDR3 totals 14 residues. Trimming cost V 1 base and J 6 bases; bases outside gene matches: 5. CDR1 is DFQATT, CDR2 SNEGSKA, per germline (reference sequence). CDR3 amino acids: CSARVAGITNEQFF. The CDR3 region has the DNA TGCAGTGCTAGAGTAGCGGGAATCACCAATGAGCAGTTCTTC.

This clonotype was seen repeatedly, ten times or more. The rearrangement uses TRBV7-8 and TRBJ2-5; TRBD2 is a possible D gene (5 bases). V shed 6 bases and J shed 2 bases, with 13 bases lying between them. The CDR3 length is 14 residues. Germline V CDR1 and CDR2: SGHVS, FQNEAQ. As DNA, the CDR3 is TGTGCCAGCAGTCGATGGACTTTTCAAGAGACCCAGTACTTC. Amino acids: CASSRWTFQETQYF.

This clonotype was picked up many times. This chain links TRBV12-3 or TRBV12-4 with TRBJ1-5, with 11 positions matching TRBD1. The CDR3 contains 15 residues. The V gene end was trimmed by 6 bases and the J gene end by 5 bases; junction bases not matched to a gene: 6. CDR3 loop: CASRVDRGRYQPQHF. The CDR3 DNA sequence: TGTGCCAGCAGGGTGGACAGGGGGCGGTATCAGCCCCAGCATTTT.

This clonotype has only a few counts. The chain combines TRBV6-5 with TRBJ2-5, with 10 positions matching TRBD2. The CDR3 has 15 amino acids. Germline CDR1 is MNHEY and CDR2 is SVGAGI. Trimming removed 0 bases from V and 5 bases from J; junction bases left unmatched: 3. The CDR3 nucleotides are TGTGCCAGCAGTTACTCCCCTAGCGGGAGCGAGACCCAGTACTTC. Protein sequence: CASSYSPSGSETQYF.

The V gene is TRBV20-1, the J gene TRBJ1-5; D is perhaps TRBD1 (5 bases). V was clipped by 4 bases and J by 1 base, with 14 bases between them. The CDR3 extends over 15 amino acids. Germline CDR1 DFQATT, CDR2 SNEGSKA (reference sequence). The CDR3 coding sequence is TGCAGTGCTACGAAACAGGCAAGAAGCAATCAGCCCCAGCATTTT. Its protein is CSATKQARSNQPQHF.

The CDR3 sequence is CASSTQTGLGTDTQYF. The CDR3 DNA is TGTGCCAGCTCAACCCAGACAGGGTTGGGCACAGATACGCAGTATTTT. The V call is TRBV18, the J call TRBJ2-3, with TRBD1 matching 7 bases. The CDR3 extends over 16 amino acids. V was pared by 5 bases and J by 1 base, with 9 bases of the junction left unmatched. Germline CDR1 reads KGHSH; CDR2 reads LQKENI.

This clonotype occurred a few times. The chain couples TRBV12-3 or TRBV12-4 to TRBJ2-1; 13 nucleotides agree with TRBD2. J was trimmed by 4 bases and V by 6 bases; bases with no gene match: 9. This CDR3 spans 17 amino acids. In DNA, the CDR3 is TGTGCCAGCAGCGCGATCGGGACTAGCGGGAAATACAATGAGCAGTTCTTC. Its translation is CASSAIGTSGKYNEQFF.

This clonotype came up many times. The CDR3 loop reads CASSQRQGTNYGYTF. DNA for the CDR3: TGCGCCAGCAGCCAGAGACAGGGGACTAACTATGGCTACACCTTC. The chain carries TRBV4-1 and TRBJ1-2, with TRBD1 identical over 8 bases. Germline-derived CDR1 and CDR2 are MGHRA and YSYEKL. The CDR3 has 15 amino acids. J was trimmed by 0 bases and V by 3 bases; bases with no gene match: 3.

This clonotype was seen at least ten times. This chain joins TRBV4-3 and TRBJ1-5; TRBD1 is a possible D gene (6 bases). The CDR3 has 15 residues. The germline V gene has CDR1 LGHNA and CDR2 YSLEER. The V end was cut by 4 bases, the J end by 2 bases, with 12 bases between. CDR3 region: CASSPGVWGNQPQHF. DNA for the CDR3: TGCGCCAGCAGCCCAGGGGTTTGGGGCAATCAGCCCCAGCATTTT.

At least ten counts were recorded for this clonotype. V and J are TRBV29-1 and TRBJ2-7; D possibly corresponds to TRBD1 (6 bases). Germline V CDR1 and CDR2: SQVTM, ANQGSEA. V was pared by 5 bases and J by 0 bases, with 11 bases between. The CDR3 contains 13 residues. CDR3: CSVRTDGSYEQYF. CDR3 nucleotide sequence: TGCAGCGTTCGGACAGATGGCTCCTACGAGCAGTACTTC.

This chain joins TRBV9 and TRBJ2-3; 11 nucleotides align to TRBD2. The V segment lost 4 bases and the J segment 3 bases; nucleotides outside the gene matches: 4. The germline CDR1 and CDR2 sequences are SGDLS and YYNGEE. The CDR3 spans 15 residues. The CDR3 sequence: CASSISGRATDTQYF. For the CDR3, the DNA is TGTGCCAGCAGCATTAGCGGGAGGGCGACAGATACGCAGTATTTT.

This clonotype was observed at least ten times. The rearrangement joins TRBV9 to TRBJ2-2; D remains unclear. V lost 0 bases, J lost 4 bases, and 13 bases lay in between. This CDR3 has 16 amino acids. In germline, CDR1 is SGDLS, CDR2 YYNGEE. DNA of the CDR3: TGTGCCAGCAGCGTAGACCCGCCCCACTTCACCGGGGAGCTGTTTTTT. This translates into CASSVDPPHFTGELFF.

Many counts were recorded for this clonotype. The V and J genes are TRBV29-1 and TRBJ2-7, with 7 nucleotides matching TRBD2. Germline V CDR1 and CDR2: SQVTM, ANQGSEA. This CDR3 contains 11 residues. Losses at the gene ends were 3 bases for V and 6 bases for J; bases not matched to a gene: 2. The CDR3 reads CSVDWGGEQYF. The CDR3 coding sequence is TGCAGCGTTGATTGGGGGGGCGAGCAGTACTTC.

A few counts support this clonotype. The DNA of the CDR3 is TGCAGTGCTAGGGGGACCGGGACTAACACCGGGGAGCTGTTTTTT. Residues: CSARGTGTNTGELFF. V usage is TRBV20-1 and J usage is TRBJ2-2; possible D gene TRBD2, 6 bases. The germline V and J ends were trimmed by 3 bases and 2 bases, with 13 bases remaining between them. The CDR3 loop spans 15 amino acids. Germline CDR1 reads DFQATT; CDR2 reads SNEGSKA (reference sequence).

This clonotype was seen at least ten times. The V and J genes are TRBV12-3 or TRBV12-4 and TRBJ2-1; TRBD1 aligns across 10 bases. J gave up 2 bases and V 7 bases, and 5 bases lay outside the gene matches. The CDR3 totals 15 residues. The CDR3 loop is CASTIGQGAYNEQFF. In DNA, the CDR3 is TGTGCCAGCACTATAGGACAGGGGGCCTACAATGAGCAGTTCTTC.

The rearrangement uses TRBV11-2 and TRBJ2-7; 12 nucleotides align to TRBD1. CDR3 length: 16 amino acids. Unmatched junction bases numbered 5, after V lost 5 bases and J lost 0 bases. Germline CDR1 is SGHAT and CDR2 is FQNNGV. The CDR3 loop reads CASSQGTGGRSYEQYV. The CDR3 nucleotides read TGTGCCAGCAGCCAGGGGACAGGGGGCCGCTCCTACGAGCAGTACGTC.

This clonotype was seen ten or more times. V gene TRBV20-1 combines with J gene TRBJ2-7, with 9 bases lining up with TRBD2. This CDR3 is built from 14 residues. V trimming: 6 bases; J trimming: 3 bases; junction bases outside the gene matches: 9. Germline lookup yields CDR1 DFQATT and CDR2 SNEGSKA (reference sequence). DNA for the CDR3: TGCAGTGCCAGTGGCGGGAGGGAAGGCTACGAGCAGTACTTC. Its protein product is CSASGGREGYEQYF.

This clonotype occurred many times. The V gene is TRBV12-3 or TRBV12-4, the J gene TRBJ1-3; TRBD1 matches at 7 bases. CDR3 length: 17 amino acids. The V segment lost 3 bases and the J segment 1 base; nucleotides outside the gene matches: 9. For the CDR3, the DNA is TGTGCCAGCAGTTTCTATTCAGGGGGGAGGTCTGGAAACACCATATATTTT. Amino acid sequence: CASSFYSGGRSGNTIYF.

This clonotype was counted between two and nine times. The chain carries TRBV5-5 and TRBJ2-5, with 10 nucleotides matching TRBD1. The length of the CDR3 is 13 residues. V trimming: 4 bases; J trimming: 11 bases; junction bases outside the gene matches: 8. Germline V gene lookup returns CDR1 SGHKS and CDR2 YYEKEE (reference sequence). The CDR3 DNA sequence: TGTGCCAGCAGCCTCCCGACAGGGGGCACTCAGTACTTC. Its translation is CASSLPTGGTQYF. Together with reference TRBV5-5 and TRBJ2-5, the CDR3 gives the full variable domain: DAGVTQSPTHLIKTRGQQVTLRCSPISGHKSVSWYQQVLGQGPQFIFQYYEKEERGRGNFPDRFSARQFPNYSSELNVNALLLGDSALYLCASSLPTGGTQYFGPGTRLLVL.

This rearrangement joins TRBV20-1 to TRBJ2-3, with D unclear. Germline V gives CDR1 DFQATT, CDR2 SNEGSKA (reference sequence). With 1 base removed from V and 4 bases from J, the gap between germline ends came to 12 bases. The CDR3 is 14 amino acids. CDR3 sequence: CSARGAVGADTQYF. The CDR3 bases are TGCAGTGCTAGAGGGGCGGTAGGCGCAGATACGCAGTATTTT.

The chain employs TRBV5-1 and TRBJ2-6; 7 bases align to TRBD2. J lost 2 bases, V lost 3 bases, and 14 bases had no gene match. The germline CDR1 and CDR2 sequences are SGHRS and YFSETQ. The CDR3 extends over 19 amino acids. The CDR3 is CASSSETIPGLTGANVLTF. As DNA, the CDR3 is TGCGCCAGCAGCTCGGAAACAATCCCGGGACTAACTGGGGCCAACGTCCTGACTTTC.

The chain recombines TRBV20-1 with TRBJ2-1; D unclear. Germline V gene sequence: CDR1 DFQATT, CDR2 SNEGSKA (reference sequence). Trimming shortened V by 4 bases and J by 7 bases, and 2 bases separated the two germline ends. The CDR3 has 9 residues. Here the CDR3 DNA reads TGCAGTGCTAAAAATGAGCAGTTCTTC. Protein product: CSAKNEQFF.

This clonotype was counted a few times. The chain uses TRBV2 and TRBJ2-2; D not certain. Germline CDR1 and CDR2: SNHLY and FYNNEI. V was pared by 9 bases and J by 3 bases, with 11 bases between. There are 13 residues in the CDR3. The CDR3 loop reads CARLEQDTGELFF. CDR3 DNA sequence: TGTGCCAGACTCGAACAAGACACCGGGGAGCTGTTTTTT. Full variable domain (rest looked up from reference TRBV2 and TRBJ2-2): EPEVTQTPSHQVTQMGQEVILRCVPISNHLYFYWYRQILGQKVEFLVSFYNNEISEKSEIFDDQFSVERPDGSNFTLKIRSTKLEDSAMYFCARLEQDTGELFFGEGSRLTVL.

V gene TRBV5-6 combines with J gene TRBJ2-3, with 8 bases identical to TRBD2. CDR3 length equals 16 residues. V was clipped by 2 bases and J by 2 bases; unmatched bases: 7. Germline V CDR1 and CDR2: SGHDT, YYEEEE. CDR3 coding DNA: TGTGCCAGCAGCTTCTTGGCTAGCGGGCTCACAGATACGCAGTATTTT. It codes for CASSFLASGLTDTQYF. Based on the CDR3 plus reference TRBV5-6 and TRBJ2-3, the full variable domain is DAGVTQSPTHLIKTRGQQVTLRCSPKSGHDTVSWYQQALGQGPQFIFQYYEEEERQRGNFPDRFSGHQFPNYSSELNVNALLLGDSALYLCASSFLASGLTDTQYFGPGTRLTVL.

This clonotype was recorded at least ten times. The chain carries TRBV29-1 and TRBJ1-1, with 8 bases matching TRBD1. Germline lookup yields CDR1 SQVTM and CDR2 ANQGSEA. The ends lost 4 bases at V and 10 bases at J; junction bases unmatched: 11. This CDR3 is built from 13 residues. Here the CDR3 reads CSVARQGKSGAFF. In DNA, the CDR3 is TGCAGCGTTGCCAGACAGGGGAAGTCTGGAGCTTTCTTT.

The chain couples TRBV30 to TRBJ2-7; the D gene is possibly TRBD2 (5 bases). CDR1 and CDR2 (germline): GTSNPN, SVGIG (reference sequence). There are 12 residues in the CDR3. The germline V and J ends were trimmed by 7 bases and 3 bases, with 13 bases remaining between them. This CDR3 is CAYGGFDYEQYF. CDR3 in DNA: TGTGCCTATGGAGGCTTTGACTACGAGCAGTACTTC.